The 11 T cell receptor beta chains below all came from one sample that was sequenced in a study of T cells after yellow fever vaccination (dated by TCRdb to between 2018 and 2020). The treatment or condition label corresponds to: live attenuated yellow fever vaccine strain. Preparation of the library involved 5' RACE. Sequencing used an Illumina HiSeq 2500. The raw public reads went through TCRdb reprocessing: fastp at Q25, MiXCR clone calling, in-frame beta chains kept. Entries are consolidated by CDR3 protein sequence, retaining the most common genes and DNA. The table for this sample lists hundreds of thousands of distinct CDR3 sequences; about 13% of them were counted only once. The ten top clones hold over 12% of the sample. This specimen was PBMCs, taken on the day of the yellow fever booster vaccination. The source is a man in his thirties or forties who received the YFV17D yellow fever vaccine.

This clonotype was seen only a few times. The chain uses TRBV5-1 and TRBJ2-1; 7 bases align to TRBD1. CDR1 SGHRS and CDR2 YFSETQ come from the germline V gene. V gave up 9 bases and J gave up 5 bases; unmatched junction bases: 14. This CDR3 comprises 15 residues. CDR3 residues: CATSLSNRGNNEQFF. The CDR3 region has the DNA TGCGCCACCTCTCTATCGAACAGGGGAAACAATGAGCAGTTCTTC.

This clonotype appeared many times. The gene calls are TRBV11-2 and TRBJ2-1, with TRBD2 matching 13 bases. The trim removed 4 bases at V and 7 bases at J, leaving 4 bases unmatched. CDR3 length equals 15 residues. Germline CDR1 SGHAT, CDR2 FQNNGV. The CDR3 DNA reads as TGTGCCAGCAGCTCGGGACTAGCGGGAAGGAATGAGCAGTTCTTC. Protein sequence: CASSSGLAGRNEQFF.

The chain joins TRBV6-2 or TRBV6-3 to TRBJ2-7; TRBD2 agrees at 10 bases. The CDR3 consists of 17 residues. CDR1 and CDR2 from the germline V gene are MNHEY and SVGEGT. Trimming took 2 bases from V and 0 from J; bases not matched to a gene: 7. CDR3 coding DNA: TGTGCCAGCAGTTACGGCCTAGCGGGAGAGAGCTCCTACGAGCAGTACTTC. Protein: CASSYGLAGESSYEQYF.

This clonotype was detected a few times. CDR3 coding DNA: TGTGCCAGCAGCTTGGCTGCCCTAGCCAAAAACATTCAGTACTTC. Amino acid sequence: CASSLAALAKNIQYF. J is TRBJ2-4 and V is TRBV5-4; D gene uncertain. The CDR3 loop spans 15 amino acids. V gave up 0 bases and J gave up 0 bases, with 7 bases separating them. The germline V gene has CDR1 SGHNT and CDR2 YYREEE (reference sequence).

As concerns this clonotype: Without the conserved terminal phenylalanine or tryptophan, this CDR3 likely stems from a read error. This chain joins TRBV3-1 and TRBJ2-7, with 11 bases fitting TRBD2. Germline V lookup: CDR1 LGHDT, CDR2 YNNKEL (reference sequence). The CDR3 has 16 amino acids. The trim removed 4 bases at V and 0 bases at J, leaving 5 bases unmatched. As DNA, the CDR3 is TGTGCCAGCAGCCGCCCGGGACTAGCGGACTCCTACGAGCAGTACTCC. As protein: CASSRPGLADSYEQYS.

This clonotype has a handful of counts. The chain carries TRBV5-1 and TRBJ2-5; either TRBD1 or TRBD2 may supply D (5 bases each). CDR3 length: 14 amino acids. Germline V lookup: CDR1 SGHRS, CDR2 YFSETQ. V was cut by 3 bases and J by 5 bases, with 14 bases left in between. The CDR3 sequence is CASSSPNWGETQYF. CDR3 in DNA: TGCGCCAGCAGCTCCCCGAATTGGGGGGAGACCCAGTACTTC. Full variable domain (rest looked up from reference TRBV5-1 and TRBJ2-5): KAGVTQTPRYLIKTRGQQVTLSCSPISGHRSVSWYQQTPGQGLQFLFEYFSETQRNKGNFPGRFSGRQFSNSRSEMNVSTLELGDSALYLCASSSPNWGETQYFGPGTRLLVL.

The rearrangement links TRBV7-8 to TRBJ2-7; 7 nucleotides align to TRBD2. The CDR3 runs to 16 residues. Germline lookup yields CDR1 SGHVS and CDR2 FQNEAQ. The junction had 8 bases not matched to a gene; V was cut back by 0 bases and J by 3 bases. CDR3 amino acids: CASSLAVREMFYEQYF. The CDR3 bases are TGTGCCAGCAGCTTAGCGGTGCGGGAGATGTTCTACGAGCAGTACTTC.

This clonotype has a handful of counts. The V call is TRBV5-1, the J call TRBJ2-3; D unresolved. Trimming cost V 0 bases and J 0 bases, with 11 bases left between them. This CDR3 has 16 amino acids. Per germline, CDR1 SGHRS and CDR2 YFSETQ. DNA for the CDR3: TGCGCCAGCAGCTTGGCCTGGGCGAAAAGCACAGATACGCAGTATTTT. It codes for CASSLAWAKSTDTQYF.

This clonotype came up many times. The gene calls are TRBV20-1 and TRBJ2-1, with D unresolved. The CDR3 consists of 10 residues. The germline V gene has CDR1 DFQATT and CDR2 SNEGSKA (reference sequence). Trimming cost V 6 bases and J 5 bases, with 5 bases left between them. CDR3 in amino acids: CSAYNNEQFF. The CDR3 coding sequence is TGCAGTGCCTATAACAATGAGCAGTTCTTC.

The chain is built from TRBV27 and TRBJ2-7; D may be TRBD2 (5 bases). V lost 0 bases to trimming and J lost 2 bases, with 11 bases between them. Germline CDR1 and CDR2: MNHEY and SMNVEV (reference sequence). The CDR3 runs to 15 residues. CDR3 nucleotide sequence: TGTGCCAGCAGTTTATCCGGGGTCGGGACCTACGAGCAGTACTTC. Translation: CASSLSGVGTYEQYF.

In this sample, this clonotype turned up a few times. This chain connects TRBV28 to TRBJ2-6, with D perhaps TRBD2 (5 bases). V lost 7 bases and J lost 0, with 10 bases in between. CDR1 is MDHEN and CDR2 is SYDVKM in the germline V gene. The CDR3 runs 15 residues. Written as DNA, the CDR3 is TGTGCCAGCACCCGACGGGACTCTGGGGCCAACGTCCTGACTTTC. Amino acids: CASTRRDSGANVLTF.